The 18 T cell receptor beta chains listed next were all sequenced from one sample in a study of type 1 and type 2 diabetes patients. PCR was run on genomic DNA. Multiplex PCR with 30 forward and 13 reverse primers amplified the TCR beta CDR3. Each CDR3 protein gets one entry after TCRdb re-called the multiplex PCR reads with MiXCR. Altogether some 250,000 distinct CDR3 sequences are present, around 47% being singletons, with the ten largest covering roughly 13%. The specimen sequenced was peripheral blood mononuclear cells (PBMCs). The receptors were gathered from a man aged 18 to 30 with type 2 diabetes.

The genes are TRBV7-8 and TRBJ1-5; D ambiguous. The CDR3 runs 18 residues. The germline V gene encodes CDR1 SGHVS and CDR2 FQNEAQ. Trimming stripped 2 bases from V and 0 bases from J, with 17 bases between. CDR3 DNA sequence: TGTGCCAGCAGCTTATTGTCCGGGATTTATAGTAGCAATCAGCCCCAGCATTTT. The encoded protein is CASSLLSGIYSSNQPQHF.

Notes on this clonotype: Since no conserved phenylalanine or tryptophan closes the CDR3, a read error is the likely cause. This chain uses TRBV19 with TRBJ2-1, with unresolved D. Trimming took 3 bases from V and 7 from J, leaving 19 bases between them. Germline assignment: CDR1 LNHDA and CDR2 SQIVND (reference sequence). CDR3 size: 16 residues. Here the CDR3 DNA reads TGTGCCAGTAGTATGCCAGACACGGGCATAGGGAATGAGCAGTTCCTC. This gives the protein CASSMPDTGIGNEQFL.

About this clonotype: A read error may explain this, as a much larger clone is one base away. V usage is TRBV2 and J usage is TRBJ1-6; D call uncertain. This CDR3 contains 15 residues. Trimming removed 8 bases from V and 9 bases from J, with 20 bases in between. Germline V CDR1 and CDR2: SNHLY, FYNNEI. CDR3 loop: CASVVVAGGSSPLHF. CDR3 DNA: TGTGCCAGCGTGGTTGTGGCAGGAGGGAGTTCACCCCTCCACTTT.

The CDR3 nucleotides read TGCGCCAGCAGCTTGGATGGGTCAAACACTGAAGCTTTCTTT. The encoded protein is CASSLDGSNTEAFF. This sequence joins TRBV5-1 and TRBJ1-1; D not resolved. CDR1 SGHRS and CDR2 YFSETQ come from the germline V gene. V lost 0 bases to trimming and J lost 2 bases, with 8 bases between them. This CDR3 spans 14 amino acids.

This clonotype was found a few times. J is TRBJ2-7 and V is TRBV4-1; 11 bases match TRBD1. Germline V lookup: CDR1 MGHRA, CDR2 YSYEKL. Unmatched junction bases numbered 2, after V lost 1 base and J lost 6 bases. This CDR3 comprises 14 residues. This CDR3 is CASSQGTGGGEQYF. In nucleotides, the CDR3 is TGCGCCAGCAGCCAAGGGACAGGGGGCGGCGAGCAGTACTTC.

CDR3 amino acids: CASSDEGGPGTTDTQYF. The CDR3 DNA follows: TGTGCCAGCAGCGATGAGGGGGGACCGGGTACCACAGATACGCAGTATTTT. The chain has TRBV9 and TRBJ2-3; D could derive from TRBD1 or TRBD2 (6 bases each). Germline V CDR1 and CDR2: SGDLS, YYNGEE. V dropped 3 bases and J dropped 2 bases, with 19 bases sitting between them. CDR3 length: 17 amino acids.

This clonotype was detected once. The chain joins TRBV30 to TRBJ2-5, with D possibly matching TRBD2 (6 bases). From germline, CDR1 is GTSNPN and CDR2 SVGIG (reference sequence). CDR3 length: 12 residues. The CDR3 DNA is TGTGTCATCCGGGACTTCTACAATGAGCAGTACTTC. It yields the protein CVIRDFYNEQYF. Full variable domain (rest looked up from reference TRBV30 and TRBJ2-5): SQTIHQWPATLVQPVGSPLSLECTVEGTSNPNLYWYRQAAGRGLQLLFYSVGIGQISSEVPQNLSASRPQDRQFILSSKKLLLSDSGFYLCVIRDFYNEQYFGPGTRLLVL.

The chain uses TRBV7-9 and TRBJ2-7; D is unresolved. Germline assignment: CDR1 SEHNR and CDR2 FQNEAQ (reference sequence). This CDR3 contains 13 residues. Trimming left V 8 bases short and J 0 bases short, with 11 bases between. The CDR3 region has the DNA TGTGCCAGCTCCGACGATTACTCCTACGAGCAGTACTTC. This translates into CASSDDYSYEQYF.

The chain combines TRBV12-3 or TRBV12-4 with TRBJ2-1; D is perhaps TRBD1 or TRBD2 (5 bases each). This CDR3 is 16 amino acids long. Trimming removed 4 bases from V and 4 bases from J, with 17 bases in between. The CDR3: CASSSKQWDDYNEQFF. The CDR3 bases are TGTGCCAGCAGTTCTAAACAATGGGACGATTACAATGAGCAGTTCTTC.

About this clonotype itself: The CDR3 carries no conserved terminal phenylalanine or tryptophan, so it likely arises from a read error. The chain links TRBV19 to TRBJ1-2, with a weak D call TRBD1 (6 bases). Trimming cost V 10 bases and J 2 bases, with 17 bases left between them. Germline lookup yields CDR1 LNHDA and CDR2 SQIVND (reference sequence). This CDR3 region has 14 residues. CDR3 in amino acids: CATATEGDNYGYTL. CDR3 in DNA: TGTGCCACAGCCACCGAGGGGGACAACTATGGCTACACCCTC.

This rearrangement joins TRBV4-3 to TRBJ1-5, with a tentative D call TRBD1 (5 bases). The CDR3 is 15 amino acids. The V gene lost 1 base and the J gene lost 7 bases, with 14 bases spanning the gap. The V gene's germline CDR1 is LGHNA and CDR2 YSLEER. CDR3 sequence (DNA): TGCGCCAGCAGCCAAGTAAAGGGGTTCAGCCAGCCCCAGCATTTT. Its protein is CASSQVKGFSQPQHF.

The V gene is TRBV6-6, the J gene TRBJ1-3; no firm D call. V gave up 8 bases and J gave up 1 base, with 21 bases separating them. CDR1 and CDR2 from the germline V gene are MNHNY and SVGAGI (reference sequence). This CDR3 spans 17 amino acids. CDR3 coding DNA: TGTGCCAGCCGTGGGCCCACAGAGGGTCGTTCTGGAAACACCATATATTTT. Its protein is CASRGPTEGRSGNTIYF.

The chain links TRBV7-6 to TRBJ2-5; D possibly matches TRBD1 or TRBD2 (6 bases each). Germline V gene sequence: CDR1 SGHVS, CDR2 FNYEAQ. V shed 5 bases and J shed 3 bases, with 22 bases lying between them. The CDR3 is made up of 17 amino acids. The CDR3 here is CASSPGAGVTREETQYF. CDR3 nucleotides: TGTGCCAGCAGCCCGGGGGCCGGGGTAACGAGGGAAGAGACCCAGTACTTC.

The rearrangement links TRBV7-3 to TRBJ2-5, with D perhaps matching TRBD2 (5 bases). From germline, CDR1 is SGHTA and CDR2 FQGTGA. Trimming shortened V by 4 bases and J by 4 bases, and 16 bases separated the two germline ends. The CDR3 is made up of 15 amino acids. Written as DNA, the CDR3 is TGTGCCAGCAGCTATGGAGGTGATAGCAGAGAGACCCAGTACTTC. The encoded protein is CASSYGGDSRETQYF.

The chain links TRBV19 to TRBJ2-5; maybe TRBD2 (5 bases). Trimming cost V 0 bases and J 5 bases, with 13 bases left between them. This CDR3 region has 15 residues. The germline V gene has CDR1 LNHDA and CDR2 SQIVND (reference sequence). The CDR3 is CASSIDQTGTETQYF. The CDR3 DNA sequence: TGTGCCAGTAGTATAGATCAAACGGGAACGGAGACCCAGTACTTC.

The V call is TRBV7-2, the J call TRBJ2-1; D call uncertain. Trimming cost V 5 bases and J 8 bases, with 10 bases left between them. CDR3 size: 12 residues. Germline V gives CDR1 SGHTA, CDR2 FQGNSA. The CDR3: CASSHRSDEQFF. DNA of the CDR3: TGTGCCAGCAGCCACCGCTCCGATGAGCAGTTCTTC.

Turning to this clonotype: Mismatch with germline at one junction end may stem from a read error. The rearrangement uses TRBV7-2 and TRBJ2-1; 12 nucleotides agree with TRBD2. The germline CDR1 and CDR2 sequences are SGHTA and FQGNSA. This CDR3 contains 16 residues. Written as DNA, the CDR3 is TGCGCCAGCAGCCAGACTAGCGGGGGTACCTACAATGAGCAGTTCTTC. Translation: CASSQTSGGTYNEQFF.

The CDR3 spells CASRQTGASNEQYF. The CDR3 nucleotides read TGTGCCAGCAGACAGACCGGGGCATCAAACGAGCAGTACTTC. This rearrangement joins TRBV28 to TRBJ2-7; TRBD1 or TRBD2 may be the D gene (5 bases each). Trimming cost V 6 bases and J 5 bases, with 17 bases left between them. There are 14 residues in the CDR3. The V gene's germline CDR1 is MDHEN and CDR2 SYDVKM.